The sequence of this T cell receptor (beta chain) was determined in a study of blood T cell repertoires in COVID-19. Overall study: PBMCs, B-cell-depleted T cells, or T cells were the source of the cDNA or gDNA that made up the material.

The V end lost 1 base, the J end lost 2 bases, and 15 bases lay between the germline ends. Germline V gene data show CDR1 as SGHTA and CDR2 as FQGNSA. The CDR3 length is 18 residues. Those enrolled, adults aged roughly 18 to 95 years, came from about two dozen US areas. TCRdb's table, derived via immunoSEQ multiplex PCR, lists solely in-frame clones and lacks some. This table holds hundreds of thousands of clones, approximately 85% found once. Material for sequencing was PBMCs or T cells enriched from blood (not recorded which). The chain carries TRBV7-2 and TRBJ2-6, with D perhaps matching TRBD2 (6 bases). The sequence was collected from a man aged 30-40 years who had recovered from COVID-19. CDR3: CASSLEGSGITGANVLTF. In nucleotides, the CDR3 is TGTGCCAGCAGCTTAGAAGGTAGCGGAATTACTGGGGCCAACGTCCTGACTTTC.